Included here is one TCR beta chain sequence, with context. The sample comes from a study of prognosis after radiotherapy for stage I lung cancer. The authors amplified TCR beta CDR3 from genomic DNA using two-round multiplex PCR. Specific primers for each TRBV and TRBJ gene were what first-round PCR used. Via MiXCR, TCRdb re-called the multiplex PCR reads, giving one row per CDR3 protein. Of nearly 25,000 distinct CDR3 sequences listed, under 40% are singletons. Germline V gene data show CDR1 as LNHDA and CDR2 as SQIVND (reference sequence). The CDR3 runs 16 residues. Trimming took off 3 bases at V and 2 bases at J, with 15 bases between the two ends.

The sequencing here drew on PBMCs, taken before or after stereotactic body radiation therapy (not recorded which). This clonotype originated in a donor over 45 with non-small cell lung cancer. The V gene is TRBV19, the J gene TRBJ2-3; weak D call: TRBD1 (5 bases). CDR3 loop: CASSIRGQPPTDTQYF. The CDR3 DNA is TGTGCCAGTAGTATTAGGGGCCAGCCCCCCACAGATACGCAGTATTTT.